Many counts were recorded for the clone carrying this T cell receptor (beta chain). The antigen is undetermined. Deletions cut 2 bases from V and 9 bases from J, with 20 bases between. CDR3 length equals 16 residues. The germline V gene encodes CDR1 SGHAT and CDR2 FQNNGV. This record belongs to a study of T-cell reconstitution after alpha-beta-depleted transplantation in children. Study results and caveats: T-cell numbers and diversity, one year after transplant, stemmed largely from T cells that were newly produced. After transplant, at about two months, alpha-beta T cells were reportedly derived from several hundred expanded graft clones.

Preparation of the TCRbeta library involved a method that used unique molecular identifiers. TCRdb recomputed calls from the PCR reads with MiXCR, one row per CDR3 protein. Counted here are about 200,000 distinct CDR3 sequences, 6.3% occurring once; the ten biggest clones make up around 4.4%. The starting material was PBMCs, obtained before TCRalphabeta/CD19-depleted stem cell transplant. The TCR comes from a girl in the first two years of life with combined immunodeficiency, due to receive a stem cell transplant. V and J are TRBV11-2 and TRBJ2-1; TRBD2 might be the D (6 bases). CDR3 coding DNA: TGTGCCAGCAGCTTATTTCGGAGGGGTTTGGATGGTGAGCAGTTCTTC. It is translated as CASSLFRRGLDGEQFF.